Listed below are T cell receptor beta chains from one sample, sequenced in a study of T cells in Graves' hyperthyroidism and ophthalmopathy. MiXCR was run by TCRdb on the multiplex PCR reads, yielding one entry per CDR3 protein. This sample has 600,000 or so distinct CDR3 sequences, with 16% found just once. The sequenced sample was blood. All receptors derive from a woman aged 25 to 39 with Graves' hyperthyroidism. Each CDR3 is given with its conserved first and last residue. The order of the fields is V gene, D gene, clone size, J gene, CDR3 DNA, CDR3 protein. The D gene is left open where the match is weak. Clone size, where shown, is once, few, many, or a class for clones that have expanded.

TRBV4-3	.	.	TRBJ1-2	TGCGCCAGCAGCCAAGACGGCTATGGCTACACCTTC	CASSQDGYGYTF
TRBV3-1	TRBD1	many	TRBJ2-3	TGTGCCAGCAGCCAAGATGAGGGGGCCACAGATACGCAGTATTTT	CASSQDEGATDTQYF
TRBV29-1	TRBD2	.	TRBJ2-7	TGCAGCGTGGGACCGGGACTAGCGGGGCACGAGCAGTACTTC	CSVGPGLAGHEQYF
TRBV18	.	few	TRBJ1-6	TGTGCCAGCTCAACGGTCCCACGGAATTCACCCCTCCACTTT	CASSTVPRNSPLHF
TRBV29-1	.	few	TRBJ2-3	TGCAGCGTTGAATCCCCCTACGTGCCAGATACGCAGTATTTT	CSVESPYVPDTQYF
TRBV2	TRBD2	many	TRBJ2-3	TGTGCCAGCGGACTAGGGTTCGCAGATACGCAGTATTTT	CASGLGFADTQYF
TRBV7-9	.	few	TRBJ1-1	TGTGCCAGTCCAATGACAGGCCGGCTGGACACTGAAGCTTTCTTT	CASPMTGRLDTEAFF
TRBV11-3	.	many	TRBJ2-5	TGTGCCAGCAGCTGGGCTCAAGAGACCCAGTACTTC	CASSWAQETQYF
TRBV2	.	many	TRBJ2-2	TGTGCCAGCATTCTCTTAGGGGAGCTGTTTTTT	CASILLGELFF
TRBV27	.	.	TRBJ1-1	TGTGCCAGCAGCCCCGGCTCGACGGACAGTCCTGAAGCTTTCTTT	CASSPGSTDSPEAFF
TRBV28	.	.	TRBJ2-4	TGTGCCAGCAGTTCGGGTAGGATGTTAGGCAAAAACATTCAGTACTTC	CASSSGRMLGKNIQYF
TRBV12-3/TRBV12-4	.	many	TRBJ2-5	TGTGCCAGCAGTTTAGCACTACTGGGGCAGACCCAGTACTTC	CASSLALLGQTQYF
TRBV14	.	many	TRBJ2-5	TGTGCCAGCAGTGCCCAGATCCAAGAGACCCAGTACTTC	CASSAQIQETQYF
TRBV28	.	many	TRBJ1-5	TGTGCCAGCAGTTTCAGTGCGGGGCTTAAGCGGCCCCAGCATTTT	CASSFSAGLKRPQHF
TRBV3-1	.	.	TRBJ2-2	TGTGCCAGCAGCCAAGGGAAGCAAACCGGGGAGCTGTTTTTT	CASSQGKQTGELFF
TRBV6-2/TRBV6-3	.	few	TRBJ1-1	TGTGCCAGCACTATCGGGGGAGCCATTTCCCCTTTCTTT	CASTIGGAISPFF
TRBV7-2	.	many	TRBJ2-2	TGTGCCAGCAGCTTAGGTCCAGGTGGCACCGGGGAGCTGTTTTTT	CASSLGPGGTGELFF
TRBV10-3	.	few	TRBJ2-7	TGTGCCATCAGTGCCCGCGCATCCGGGGGCGCCTACGAGCAGTACTTC	CAISARASGGAYEQYF
TRBV28	.	many	TRBJ1-1	TGTGCCAGCAGTTTTCAGGGTTTGGGAGCTTTCTTT	CASSFQGLGAFF
TRBV28	TRBD2	many	TRBJ2-3	TGTGCCAGCAGCGTGACTAGCGGGACCCCAGATACGCAGTATTTT	CASSVTSGTPDTQYF
TRBV2	.	many	TRBJ2-2	TGTGCCGTCGCCCGGGGCACCTTACCTTCCGCCGGGGAGCTGTTTTTT	CAVARGTLPSAGELFF